This TCR beta chain was identified in a study of regulatory T cells in long-lasting Graves disease. General study points: Between persistent patients, about 2,800 public clonotypes were shared, exceeding the approximately 870 shared between new patients.

This clonotype was recorded many times. No antigen is known for it. Time point denoted: newly diagnosed GD, antithyroid drugs for less than 3 months. Construction of the TCR library relied on RNA isolated from PBMCs. V lost 5 bases and J 0 bases, leaving 14 bases between the germline ends. CDR3 length: 15 residues. Germline assignment: CDR1 MDHEN and CDR2 SYDVKM. Construction of the TCR beta libraries employed iRepertoire HTBI primers in conjunction with Arm-PCR of CDR3 regions. TCRdb fed the multiplex PCR reads into MiXCR, producing one record per CDR3 protein. The sample yields approximately 350,000 distinct CDR3 sequences, around 15% seen once. This sample was shared with a second study, whose subject was T cells in Graves' hyperthyroidism and ophthalmopathy. That report notes: Patients aged 18 to 65 had newly diagnosed hyperthyroidism that had lasted under 2 months. Orbital computed tomography, thyroid ultrasound, serum thyroxine and TRAb, and clinical symptoms together informed the diagnoses. Clonotypes that were expanded in thyroid above 0.001 mostly appeared in blood too.

This receptor was taken from a woman younger than 30 with Graves disease. The starting material was peripheral blood mononuclear cells (PBMCs), obtained at new diagnosis, from a patient treated with antithyroid drugs. This sequence joins TRBV28 and TRBJ2-7; TRBD1 is a possible D gene (6 bases). The CDR3 DNA reads TGTGCCAGCAGTACCGCCGGGACACTCTCCTACGAGCAGTACTTC. It translates to CASSTAGTLSYEQYF.